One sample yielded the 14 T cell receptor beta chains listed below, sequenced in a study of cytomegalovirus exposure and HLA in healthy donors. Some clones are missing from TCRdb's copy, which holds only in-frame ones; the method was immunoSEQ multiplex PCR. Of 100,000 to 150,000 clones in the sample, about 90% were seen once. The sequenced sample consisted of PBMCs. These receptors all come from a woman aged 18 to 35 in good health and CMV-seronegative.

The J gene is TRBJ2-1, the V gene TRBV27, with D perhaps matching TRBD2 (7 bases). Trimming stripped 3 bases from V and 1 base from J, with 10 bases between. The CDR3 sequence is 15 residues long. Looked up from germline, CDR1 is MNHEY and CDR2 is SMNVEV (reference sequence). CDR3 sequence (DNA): TGTGCCAGCAGTTTCGGGGGGCCATCCTACAATGAGCAGTTCTTC. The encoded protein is CASSFGGPSYNEQFF.

This CDR3 reads CASRERTTGTVYGYTF. In DNA, the CDR3 is TGTGCCAGTCGCGAGAGAACTACCGGGACAGTCTATGGCTACACCTTC. The chain has TRBV19 and TRBJ1-2, with TRBD1 matching over 7 bases. Germline loops: CDR1 LNHDA, CDR2 SQIVND (reference sequence). Trimming cost V 8 bases and J 4 bases; bases outside gene matches: 16. CDR3 size: 16 residues. The complete variable domain, with remaining parts taken from reference TRBV19 and TRBJ1-2, reads DGGITQSPKYLFRKEGQNVTLSCEQNLNHDAMYWYRQDPGQGLRLIYYSQIVNDFQKGDIAEGYSVSREKKESFPLTVTSAQKNPTAFYLCASRERTTGTVYGYTFGSGTRLTVV.

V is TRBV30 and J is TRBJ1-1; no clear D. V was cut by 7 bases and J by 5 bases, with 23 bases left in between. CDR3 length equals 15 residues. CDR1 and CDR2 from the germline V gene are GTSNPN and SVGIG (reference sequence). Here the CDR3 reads CAYTSHGRERTEAFF. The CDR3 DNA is TGTGCCTATACTAGTCACGGAAGGGAAAGAACTGAAGCTTTCTTT.

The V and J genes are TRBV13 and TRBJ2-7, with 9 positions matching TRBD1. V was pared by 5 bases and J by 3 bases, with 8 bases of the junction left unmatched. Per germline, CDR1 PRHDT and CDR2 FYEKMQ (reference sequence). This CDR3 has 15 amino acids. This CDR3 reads CASSPRGQGIYEQYF. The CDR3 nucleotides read TGTGCCAGCAGCCCCAGGGGACAGGGCATCTACGAGCAGTACTTC.

CDR3 in DNA: TGTGCCAGCAGTAGGACAGCGAACACCGGGGAGCTGTTTTTT. It specifies CASSRTANTGELFF. V usage is TRBV2 and J usage is TRBJ2-2; D possibly corresponds to TRBD1 (6 bases). CDR1 and CDR2 (germline): SNHLY, FYNNEI. V lost 5 bases to trimming and J lost 0 bases, with 7 bases between them. The CDR3 runs to 14 residues.

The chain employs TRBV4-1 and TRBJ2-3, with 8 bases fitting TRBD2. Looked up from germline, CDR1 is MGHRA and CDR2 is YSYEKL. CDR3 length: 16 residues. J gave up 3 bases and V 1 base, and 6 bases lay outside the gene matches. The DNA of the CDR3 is TGCGCCAGCAGCCAAGTCCTCCTAGCGGGTACAGATACGCAGTATTTT. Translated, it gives CASSQVLLAGTDTQYF.

The CDR3 region has the DNA TGTGCCAGCAGCTTGGCGGACAGGGCTAATCAGCCCCAGCATTTT. Residues: CASSLADRANQPQHF. The chain joins TRBV5-8 to TRBJ1-5, with 8 bases lining up with TRBD1. From germline, CDR1 is SGHTS and CDR2 YDEGEE. Germline trimming cut 0 bases from V and 4 bases from J; bases unmatched to any gene: 3. The CDR3 contains 15 residues.

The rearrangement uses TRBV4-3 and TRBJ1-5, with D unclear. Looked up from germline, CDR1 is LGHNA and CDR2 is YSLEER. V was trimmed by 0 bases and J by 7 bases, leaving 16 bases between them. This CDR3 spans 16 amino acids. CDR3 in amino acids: CASSQDSRGEGQPQHF. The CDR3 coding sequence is TGCGCCAGCAGCCAAGACTCCCGCGGGGAGGGCCAGCCCCAGCATTTT.

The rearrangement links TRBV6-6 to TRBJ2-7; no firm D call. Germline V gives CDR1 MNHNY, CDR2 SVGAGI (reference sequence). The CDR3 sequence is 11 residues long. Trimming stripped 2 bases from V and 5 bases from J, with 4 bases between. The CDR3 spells CASSYSNEQYF. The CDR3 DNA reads TGTGCCAGCAGTTACAGCAACGAGCAGTACTTC.

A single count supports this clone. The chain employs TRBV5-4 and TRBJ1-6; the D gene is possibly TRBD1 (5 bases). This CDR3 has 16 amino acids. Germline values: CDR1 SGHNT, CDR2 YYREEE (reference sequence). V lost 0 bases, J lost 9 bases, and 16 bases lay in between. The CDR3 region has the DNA TGTGCCAGCAGCTTGGTCGGTTCAGGGTGGGTTTCACCCCTCCACTTT. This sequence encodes CASSLVGSGWVSPLHF.

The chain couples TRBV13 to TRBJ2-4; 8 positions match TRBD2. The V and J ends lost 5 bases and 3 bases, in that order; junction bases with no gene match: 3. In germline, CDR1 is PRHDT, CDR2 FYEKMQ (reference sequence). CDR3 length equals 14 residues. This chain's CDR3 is CASSVRGGKNIQYF. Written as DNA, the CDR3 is TGTGCCAGCAGCGTCCGGGGGGGCAAAAACATTCAGTACTTC.

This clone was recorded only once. CDR3 coding DNA: TGTGCCTGGAGTGTAAAGGGGGCTACCGGGGAGCTGTTTTTT. Protein: CAWSVKGATGELFF. The J gene is TRBJ2-2, the V gene TRBV30; 7 bases are a match to TRBD1. V lost 0 bases and J lost 5; bases outside the gene matches: 3. CDR3 size: 14 residues. Germline assignment: CDR1 GTSNPN and CDR2 SVGIG (reference sequence).

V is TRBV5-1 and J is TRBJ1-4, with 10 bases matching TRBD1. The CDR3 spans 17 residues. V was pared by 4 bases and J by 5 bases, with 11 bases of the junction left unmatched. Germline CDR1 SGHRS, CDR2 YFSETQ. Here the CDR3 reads CASSTLTGGASNEKLFF. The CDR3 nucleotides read TGCGCCAGCAGCACCCTGACAGGGGGCGCTTCCAATGAAAAACTGTTTTTT.

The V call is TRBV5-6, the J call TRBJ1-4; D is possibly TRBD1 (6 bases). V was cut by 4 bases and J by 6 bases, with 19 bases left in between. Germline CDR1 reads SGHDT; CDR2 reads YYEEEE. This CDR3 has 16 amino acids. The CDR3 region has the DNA TGTGCCAGCAGCATTACAGGGAACGGGGGGGATGAAAAACTGTTTTTT. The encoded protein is CASSITGNGGDEKLFF. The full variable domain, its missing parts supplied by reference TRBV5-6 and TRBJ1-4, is DAGVTQSPTHLIKTRGQQVTLRCSPKSGHDTVSWYQQALGQGPQFIFQYYEEEERQRGNFPDRFSGHQFPNYSSELNVNALLLGDSALYLCASSITGNGGDEKLFFGSGTQLSVL.